This entry lists 27 T cell receptor beta chains sequenced from one sample in a study of blood T cell repertoires in COVID-19. Clones were read by immunoSEQ multiplex PCR, and TCRdb kept only the in-frame ones, dropping some. The data contain 300,000 to 350,000 clones, roughly nine tenths of them seen just once; the ten biggest clones take up roughly a tenth. Sequences were obtained from PBMCs or T cells enriched from blood (not recorded which). The origin of the receptors is a woman in her twenties or thirties who had recovered from COVID-19.

This clone was picked up a small number of times. This chain connects TRBV5-1 to TRBJ2-7, with D tentatively TRBD1 (7 bases). Per the germline V gene, CDR1 is SGHRS and CDR2 is YFSETQ. V lost 5 bases and J lost 3, with 15 bases in between. This CDR3 is 14 amino acids long. In DNA, the CDR3 is TGCGCCAGCAGTTTCTCAGGGGGGCACTACGAGCAGTACTTC. It is translated as CASSFSGGHYEQYF. The full variable domain, rest sourced from reference TRBV5-1 and TRBJ2-7, is KAGVTQTPRYLIKTRGQQVTLSCSPISGHRSVSWYQQTPGQGLQFLFEYFSETQRNKGNFPGRFSGRQFSNSRSEMNVSTLELGDSALYLCASSFSGGHYEQYFGPGTRLTVT.

V usage is TRBV7-2 and J usage is TRBJ2-7; D call uncertain. Per germline, CDR1 SGHTA and CDR2 FQGNSA. CDR3 length equals 14 residues. The V gene lost 5 bases and the J gene lost 2 bases, with 13 bases spanning the gap. CDR3 sequence: CASSESPGTYEQYF. For the CDR3, the DNA is TGTGCCAGCAGCGAATCACCCGGTACCTACGAGCAGTACTTC.

The chain has TRBV7-3 and TRBJ1-1; D is unresolved. Trimming left V 1 base short and J 0 bases short, with 6 bases between. This CDR3 has 14 residues. Germline V gene sequence: CDR1 SGHTA, CDR2 FQGTGA. Here the CDR3 DNA reads TGTGCCAGCAGCTTAATGGGCATGAACACTGAAGCTTTCTTT. As protein: CASSLMGMNTEAFF. Based on the CDR3 plus reference TRBV7-3 and TRBJ1-1, the full variable domain is GAGVSQTPSNKVTEKGKYVELRCDPISGHTALYWYRQSLGQGPEFLIYFQGTGAADDSGLPNDRFFAVRPEGSVSTLKIQRTERGDSAVYLCASSLMGMNTEAFFGQGTRLTVV.

The chain employs TRBV18 and TRBJ1-5, with 8 bases fitting TRBD1. The CDR3 contains 17 residues. V lost 0 bases, J lost 0 bases, and 4 bases stayed unmatched. Germline loops: CDR1 KGHSH, CDR2 LQKENI. The CDR3 DNA follows: TGTGCCAGCTCACCACCGGGACAGGCTTATAGCAATCAGCCCCAGCATTTT. It codes for CASSPPGQAYSNQPQHF.

CDR3 loop: CASSLTGSFMNEQFF. The CDR3 DNA follows: TGTGCCAGCAGCTTAACGGGGTCTTTTATGAATGAGCAGTTCTTC. The rearrangement links TRBV11-2 to TRBJ2-1, with D perhaps matching TRBD2 (5 bases). The V gene lost 2 bases and the J gene lost 7 bases, with 15 bases spanning the gap. Germline V gene data show CDR1 as SGHAT and CDR2 as FQNNGV. This CDR3 region has 15 residues.

The chain links TRBV19 to TRBJ1-1; D may be TRBD1 (6 bases). Between the trimmed V and J ends, which lost 4 bases and 2 bases, there was a span of 14 bases. CDR3 length: 15 residues. Germline CDR1 and CDR2: LNHDA and SQIVND (reference sequence). The CDR3 here is CASSTGPRGNTEAFF. CDR3 DNA sequence: TGTGCCAGTAGTACGGGACCCAGGGGAAACACTGAAGCTTTCTTT.

The sample holds a few counts of this clone. The chain couples TRBV18 to TRBJ1-5, with 7 positions matching TRBD1. The CDR3 spans 15 residues. The germline CDR1 and CDR2 sequences are KGHSH and LQKENI. With 4 bases clipped from V and 3 bases from J, the junction kept 6 bases outside the gene matches. CDR3 DNA: TGTGCCAGCTCACGTAGAGACAGGGACAATCAGCCCCAGCATTTT. Translated, it gives CASSRRDRDNQPQHF.

The chain uses TRBV27 and TRBJ2-2; 8 bases map to TRBD1. The germline V gene encodes CDR1 MNHEY and CDR2 SMNVEV (reference sequence). After removal of 4 bases from V and 6 bases from J, the junction contained 10 bases not matched to a gene. CDR3 length: 16 residues. The CDR3 loop is CASSWAGGRGPGELFF. The CDR3 nucleotides read TGTGCCAGCAGTTGGGCAGGGGGCAGGGGCCCCGGGGAGCTGTTTTTT.

The chain has TRBV9 and TRBJ2-1, with 7 bases fitting TRBD2. Germline loops: CDR1 SGDLS, CDR2 YYNGEE. The ends lost 3 bases at V and 5 bases at J; junction bases unmatched: 8. The CDR3 loop spans 15 amino acids. CDR3 protein: CASSGGSGPNNEQFF. DNA for the CDR3: TGTGCCAGCAGCGGCGGTAGCGGGCCAAACAATGAGCAGTTCTTC.

The J gene is TRBJ2-2, the V gene TRBV4-1, with TRBD2 matching 7 bases. Germline V CDR1 and CDR2: MGHRA, YSYEKL. V was pared by 4 bases and J by 2 bases, with 10 bases of the junction left unmatched. This CDR3 has 17 residues. CDR3 in amino acids: CASSPRLSGANTGELFF. The CDR3 nucleotides read TGCGCCAGCAGCCCAAGATTAAGCGGGGCTAACACCGGGGAGCTGTTTTTT.

The V gene is TRBV19, the J gene TRBJ2-1, with D possibly being TRBD2 (6 bases). This CDR3 has 14 residues. The ends were cut back, 5 bases at V and 3 bases at J, with 11 bases in the middle. Germline V CDR1 and CDR2: LNHDA, SQIVND (reference sequence). CDR3 nucleotides: TGTGCCAGTAGTTTTACGGGACTCTACAATGAGCAGTTCTTC. This translates into CASSFTGLYNEQFF.

The chain carries TRBV10-3 and TRBJ1-2; TRBD1 agrees at 8 bases. The CDR3 has 16 residues. V lost 4 bases, J lost 3 bases, and 10 bases stayed unmatched. The germline CDR1 and CDR2 sequences are ENHRY and SYGVKD. The CDR3 sequence: CAISGYPGQEYYGYTF. In DNA, the CDR3 is TGTGCCATCAGTGGATACCCGGGACAGGAGTACTATGGCTACACCTTC.

This clone was counted a single time. The chain carries TRBV5-1 and TRBJ2-2; 9 bases align to TRBD2. This CDR3 has 15 residues. Germline V lookup: CDR1 SGHRS, CDR2 YFSETQ. J was trimmed by 2 bases and V by 5 bases; bases with no gene match: 4. The CDR3 region is CASRGSGSNTGELFF. The CDR3 coding sequence is TGCGCCAGCAGAGGTAGCGGGAGTAACACCGGGGAGCTGTTTTTT.

This clone was picked up a small number of times. V is TRBV6-5 and J is TRBJ2-7; 8 bases match TRBD2. The CDR3 has 14 amino acids. Looked up from germline, CDR1 is MNHEY and CDR2 is SVGAGI. After removal of 2 bases from V and 5 bases from J, the junction contained 5 bases not matched to a gene. CDR3 residues: CASSYRGGQHEQYF. CDR3 nucleotide sequence: TGTGCCAGCAGTTACCGGGGGGGGCAGCACGAGCAGTACTTC.

The rearrangement joins TRBV25-1 to TRBJ2-7; D might be TRBD1 (5 bases). Germline V lookup: CDR1 MGHDK, CDR2 SYGVNS. This CDR3 has 14 amino acids. V was clipped by 3 bases and J by 0 bases, with 9 bases between them. The CDR3 nucleotides read TGTGCCAGCAGTGAGTGGCAGGGCTCCTACGAGCAGTACTTC. Protein sequence: CASSEWQGSYEQYF.

This clone occurred once. The rearrangement links TRBV6-5 to TRBJ2-3; 9 bases map to TRBD2. Germline loops: CDR1 MNHEY, CDR2 SVGAGI. There are 12 residues in the CDR3. With V trimmed by 6 bases and J by 8 bases, 3 bases remained unmatched. The chain's CDR3 is CASRSTSGTQYF. As DNA, the CDR3 is TGTGCCAGCAGATCGACTAGCGGTACGCAGTATTTT.

This chain connects TRBV9 to TRBJ2-1; D is perhaps TRBD2 (6 bases). The V gene's germline CDR1 is SGDLS and CDR2 YYNGEE. The length of the CDR3 is 17 residues. V lost 0 bases and J 0 bases, leaving 13 bases between the germline ends. The CDR3 here is CASSVVVRESSYNEQFF. The CDR3 DNA sequence: TGTGCCAGCAGCGTAGTAGTACGGGAGAGCTCCTACAATGAGCAGTTCTTC.

V usage is TRBV25-1 and J usage is TRBJ2-5; the D gene is possibly TRBD2 (6 bases). CDR1 MGHDK and CDR2 SYGVNS come from the germline V gene. V dropped 10 bases and J dropped 5 bases, with 20 bases sitting between them. The CDR3 contains 14 residues. The CDR3: CATRGTGVGETQYF. CDR3 DNA: TGTGCCACCCGTGGGACGGGAGTTGGGGAGACCCAGTACTTC.

Regarding this clone: The same CDR3 also results from other DNA sequences found in this sample. CDR3 DNA sequence: TGTGCCAGCAGCTTGACAGGGGGCACTGAAGCTTTCTTT. Its protein product is CASSLTGGTEAFF. The chain couples TRBV7-9 to TRBJ1-1; 9 positions match TRBD1. CDR1 is SEHNR, CDR2 FQNEAQ, per germline (reference sequence). CDR3 length: 13 residues. After removal of 3 bases from V and 4 bases from J, the junction contained 0 bases not matched to a gene.

The gene calls are TRBV9 and TRBJ1-1; D is unclear. The CDR3 consists of 13 residues. Germline loops: CDR1 SGDLS, CDR2 YYNGEE. Trimming cost V 3 bases and J 3 bases, with 9 bases left between them. The CDR3 loop reads CASSAGSHTEAFF. CDR3 sequence (DNA): TGTGCCAGCAGCGCGGGTAGCCACACTGAAGCTTTCTTT.

The genes are TRBV6-5 and TRBJ1-2; 9 bases map to TRBD1. Germline V lookup: CDR1 MNHEY, CDR2 SVGAGI. V was clipped by 5 bases and J by 8 bases; unmatched bases: 9. This CDR3 contains 14 residues. In DNA, the CDR3 is TGTGCCAGCAGTCCCGGACAGGGGAGGTACGGCTACACCTTC. Its protein is CASSPGQGRYGYTF.

This clone appeared once. J is TRBJ1-1 and V is TRBV10-3; TRBD1 aligns across 7 bases. CDR1 is ENHRY, CDR2 SYGVKD, per germline. The V segment lost 4 bases and the J segment 4 bases; nucleotides outside the gene matches: 3. CDR3 length equals 13 residues. DNA for the CDR3: TGTGCCATCAGTGCGCCAGGGGGCACTGAAGCTTTCTTT. This sequence encodes CAISAPGGTEAFF.

V gene TRBV28 combines with J gene TRBJ2-3; perhaps TRBD2 as D (6 bases). Germline loops: CDR1 MDHEN, CDR2 SYDVKM. The CDR3 is 15 amino acids. V lost 6 bases to trimming and J lost 4 bases, with 17 bases between them. The CDR3 here is CASRGAGKGPDTQYF. Here the CDR3 DNA reads TGTGCCAGCAGAGGCGCGGGGAAGGGACCAGATACGCAGTATTTT.

This clone has a handful of counts. CDR3 in DNA: TGTGCCAGCAGCCCAGGGACAGGGAGAACGTACGAGCAGTACTTC. Translation: CASSPGTGRTYEQYF. J is TRBJ2-7 and V is TRBV2; 9 bases line up with TRBD1. Per germline, CDR1 SNHLY and CDR2 FYNNEI. The CDR3 runs to 15 residues. Trimming at V came to 6 bases and at J to 4 bases, leaving 10 bases not matched to a gene.

The chain links TRBV3-1 (or the pseudogene TRBV3-2) to TRBJ1-2; D is ambiguous. Germline V gives CDR1 LGHDT, CDR2 YNNKEL (reference sequence). This CDR3 region has 15 residues. Trimming cost V 2 bases and J 0 bases, with 10 bases left between them. This chain's CDR3 is CASSQTDGTNYGYTF. The CDR3 coding sequence is TGTGCCAGCAGCCAAACGGACGGGACTAACTATGGCTACACCTTC.

The chain couples TRBV28 to TRBJ1-6, with 8 bases that match TRBD1. The CDR3 loop spans 14 amino acids. Germline trimming cut 6 bases from V and 6 bases from J; bases unmatched to any gene: 4. Germline V gene data show CDR1 as MDHEN and CDR2 as SYDVKM. CDR3 coding DNA: TGTGCCAGCAGCCTTCAGGGGGCTAATTCACCCCTCCACTTT. It is translated as CASSLQGANSPLHF.

The rearrangement joins TRBV2 to TRBJ2-7, with 7 bases matching TRBD2. Trimming cost V 5 bases and J 0 bases; bases outside gene matches: 4. Germline assignment: CDR1 SNHLY and CDR2 FYNNEI. The CDR3 covers 14 residues. CDR3 bases: TGTGCCAGCAGTCGGCTAGCGGACTCCTACGAGCAGTACTTC. It specifies CASSRLADSYEQYF.